The 32 T cell receptor beta chains listed next were all sequenced from one sample in a study of T cells in Graves' hyperthyroidism and ophthalmopathy (dated by TCRdb to the late 2010s). Library generation was performed with multiplex PCR. The sequencer was an Illumina HiSeq 2000. TCR beta CDR3 regions were amplified from RNA transcripts. A first-round RT-PCR of the TCR CDR3 used the HTBI primer set with the Qiagen OneStep RT-PCR kit. TCRdb trimmed public reads at Q25 via fastp, called clones via MiXCR and kept in-frame beta chains. Identical CDR3 proteins give one entry, which carries the most common genes and DNA. This sample is represented by about 500,000 distinct CDR3 sequences; around 15% of them were singletons. The top ten clones comprise less than 30% of the sample. The source material was blood. The receptors were sampled from a woman aged 30 to 39 with Graves' ophthalmopathy.

V gene TRBV27 combines with J gene TRBJ1-1; D not resolved. Germline values: CDR1 MNHEY, CDR2 SMNVEV (reference sequence). The CDR3 consists of 13 residues. V gave up 1 base and J gave up 6 bases, with 9 bases separating them. The CDR3 loop reads CASSLWSAAEAFF. Written as DNA, the CDR3 is TGTGCCAGCAGTTTATGGTCGGCGGCTGAAGCTTTCTTT.

This clonotype was seen a handful of times. DNA for the CDR3: TGCAGCGTTGATTTGGGACAGGGCGGTGAAAAACTGTTTTTT. This codes for CSVDLGQGGEKLFF. The chain recombines TRBV29-1 with TRBJ1-4; 9 bases fit TRBD1. CDR3 length: 14 amino acids. Germline CDR1 reads SQVTM; CDR2 reads ANQGSEA. V shed 3 bases and J 7 bases; nucleotides not matched to a gene: 6.

The CDR3 loop reads CASSHDREKATETQYF. The CDR3 region has the DNA TGTGCCAGCAGCCACGACAGGGAAAAGGCTACAGAGACCCAGTACTTC. This rearrangement joins TRBV14 to TRBJ2-5; 7 bases match TRBD1. The CDR3 totals 16 residues. Per germline, CDR1 SGHDN and CDR2 FVKESK. Trimming removed 3 bases from V and 4 bases from J; junction bases left unmatched: 11.

Here the CDR3 DNA reads TGTGCCAGCAGTGACTCCGCGACCACAGATACGCAGTATTTT. It specifies CASSDSATTDTQYF. The chain has TRBV6-4 and TRBJ2-3; unclear D gene. V was cut by 0 bases and J by 2 bases, with 6 bases left in between. The CDR3 contains 14 residues. From germline, CDR1 is MRHNA and CDR2 SNTAGT.

This clonotype was detected many times. The J gene is TRBJ1-4, the V gene TRBV12-3 or TRBV12-4; D possibly corresponds to TRBD1 (5 bases). Between the trimmed V and J ends, which lost 5 bases and 0 bases, there was a span of 7 bases. This CDR3 is 14 amino acids long. CDR3 bases: TGTGCCAGCAGTGGACAACCAACTAATGAAAAACTGTTTTTT. Its translation is CASSGQPTNEKLFF.

Here the CDR3 reads CASSYSGAHLRPQHF. In nucleotides, the CDR3 is TGTGCCAGCAGTTACTCGGGGGCCCACCTGAGGCCCCAGCATTTT. The chain uses TRBV6-6 and TRBJ1-5; a weak D match, TRBD1 (6 bases). Germline V gene sequence: CDR1 MNHNY, CDR2 SVGAGI (reference sequence). Trimming cost V 0 bases and J 9 bases, with 15 bases left between them. The length of the CDR3 is 15 residues.

The rearrangement uses TRBV7-3 and TRBJ2-3, with D perhaps matching TRBD2 (5 bases). The length of the CDR3 is 13 residues. Trimming took off 4 bases at V and 4 bases at J, with 9 bases between the two ends. From germline, CDR1 is SGHTA and CDR2 FQGTGA. In nucleotides, the CDR3 is TGTGCCAGCAGCTCAGGACTTTCAGATACGCAGTATTTT. This sequence encodes CASSSGLSDTQYF.

The gene calls are TRBV24-1 and TRBJ2-5; TRBD1 matches 9 bases. The V gene end was trimmed by 2 bases and the J gene end by 2 bases; junction bases not matched to a gene: 5. The CDR3 is made up of 16 amino acids. The germline V gene has CDR1 KGHDR and CDR2 SFDVKD. CDR3 DNA: TGTGCCACCAGTGATTCGGGACAGGGACTACAAGAGACCCAGTACTTC. It yields the protein CATSDSGQGLQETQYF.

This clonotype appeared a single time. The chain combines TRBV10-1 with TRBJ2-2, with 8 positions matching TRBD1. Trimming cost V 7 bases and J 7 bases; bases outside gene matches: 14. Germline CDR1 reads WNHNN; CDR2 reads SYGVQD (reference sequence). The CDR3 consists of 16 residues. The CDR3 loop reads CASKEAGGHGIGELFF. For the CDR3, the DNA is TGCGCCAGCAAAGAAGCAGGGGGCCACGGGATCGGGGAGCTGTTTTTT.

This clonotype was found once. The rearrangement joins TRBV10-3 to TRBJ2-3; TRBD1 agrees at 10 bases. Per the germline V gene, CDR1 is ENHRY and CDR2 is SYGVKD. The CDR3 has 17 residues. V dropped 0 bases and J dropped 3; count of bases not matched to a gene: 6. The CDR3 sequence is CAISESSGDRGTDTQYF. CDR3 DNA sequence: TGTGCCATCAGTGAGTCCTCCGGGGACAGGGGAACAGATACGCAGTATTTT.

This clonotype was recorded at least ten times. The chain is built from TRBV24-1 and TRBJ2-1, with TRBD2 matching 15 bases. The trim removed 0 bases at V and 9 bases at J, leaving 11 bases unmatched. The CDR3 runs 19 residues. Germline lookup yields CDR1 KGHDR and CDR2 SFDVKD. This chain's CDR3 is CATSDLRAGTSGRSFEQFF. The CDR3 nucleotides read TGTGCCACCAGTGATTTGAGGGCGGGGACTAGCGGGAGGTCTTTTGAGCAGTTCTTC.

The table lists this clonotype with a few counts. The chain combines TRBV20-1 with TRBJ2-5; 8 nucleotides align to TRBD1. CDR3 length: 13 residues. V lost 3 bases and J lost 5; bases outside the gene matches: 5. Germline CDR1 and CDR2: DFQATT and SNEGSKA (reference sequence). CDR3 loop: CSARGTGGETQYF. In DNA form, the CDR3 reads TGCAGTGCTAGGGGAACAGGGGGGGAGACCCAGTACTTC.

This chain connects TRBV19 to TRBJ2-3, with D maybe TRBD2 (6 bases). The CDR3 runs to 13 residues. The germline V gene encodes CDR1 LNHDA and CDR2 SQIVND (reference sequence). The V gene lost 4 bases and the J gene lost 6 bases, with 11 bases spanning the gap. The CDR3 DNA reads as TGTGCCAGTAGTACCGCCGGGGGTGATACGCAGTATTTT. Residues: CASSTAGGDTQYF.

This clonotype was counted many times. The gene calls are TRBV7-2 and TRBJ1-2; TRBD1 might be the D (6 bases). Germline assignment: CDR1 SGHTA and CDR2 FQGNSA. Trimming left V 5 bases short and J 6 bases short, with 16 bases between. The CDR3 is 14 amino acids. The CDR3 loop is CASSHVRGANGYTF. The DNA of the CDR3 is TGTGCCAGCAGCCACGTTAGGGGGGCAAATGGCTACACCTTC.

This clonotype appeared a few times. The rearrangement links TRBV6-2 or TRBV6-3 to TRBJ2-1, with 13 nucleotides matching TRBD2. The CDR3 is 14 amino acids. Germline assignment: CDR1 MNHEY and CDR2 SVGEGT. After removal of 5 bases from V and 6 bases from J, the junction contained 1 base not matched to a gene. The DNA of the CDR3 is TGTGCCAGCAGTGGGACTAGCGGGACCAATGAGCAGTTCTTC. Amino acids: CASSGTSGTNEQFF.

This chain connects TRBV27 to TRBJ1-1; D call uncertain. Trimming pared 5 bases from V and 1 base from J, leaving 14 bases between. From germline, CDR1 is MNHEY and CDR2 SMNVEV (reference sequence). The CDR3 is 15 amino acids. CDR3 sequence reads: CASSPVRLGNTEAFF. The CDR3 bases are TGTGCCAGCAGTCCCGTGAGGTTGGGGAACACTGAAGCTTTCTTT.

J is TRBJ1-1 and V is TRBV10-3, with D perhaps matching TRBD1 (5 bases). This CDR3 has 16 amino acids. Trimming pared 3 bases from V and 3 bases from J, leaving 17 bases between. Germline CDR1 is ENHRY and CDR2 is SYGVKD. The CDR3 DNA is TGTGCCATCAGTGACTTTAGGGGCAGGGTGGACACTGAAGCTTTCTTT. This translates into CAISDFRGRVDTEAFF.

At least ten counts were recorded for this clonotype. The V and J genes are TRBV7-8 and TRBJ2-5, with D maybe TRBD2 (6 bases). Germline V CDR1 and CDR2: SGHVS, FQNEAQ. The CDR3 covers 13 residues. V dropped 8 bases and J dropped 4 bases, with 14 bases sitting between them. CDR3 amino acids: CASHGSGRETQYF. In DNA form, the CDR3 reads TGTGCCAGCCACGGGAGCGGGCGAGAGACCCAGTACTTC.

This clonotype was seen many times. CDR3 sequence reads: CSATSGSSRNEQFF. The CDR3 DNA is TGCAGTGCTACTAGCGGGAGCTCTCGCAATGAGCAGTTCTTC. The V gene is TRBV20-1, the J gene TRBJ2-1, with 10 bases matching TRBD2. The V and J ends lost 4 bases and 6 bases, in that order; junction bases with no gene match: 6. The length of the CDR3 is 14 residues. CDR1 and CDR2 from the germline V gene are DFQATT and SNEGSKA (reference sequence).

This clonotype appeared many times. This chain uses TRBV28 with TRBJ2-3; 7 bases are a match to TRBD2. The CDR3 extends over 18 amino acids. Germline values: CDR1 MDHEN, CDR2 SYDVKM. Trimming cost V 2 bases and J 0 bases; bases outside gene matches: 11. CDR3 amino acids: CASSLVSLPSGSTDTQYF. The CDR3 DNA reads as TGTGCCAGCAGTTTAGTCAGTCTTCCTAGCGGTAGCACAGATACGCAGTATTTT.

The sample holds many counts of this clonotype. The genes are TRBV28 and TRBJ2-5; D is undetermined. V was pared by 5 bases and J by 2 bases, with 12 bases between. The CDR3 is 14 residues long. CDR1 and CDR2 from the germline V gene are MDHEN and SYDVKM. The CDR3 loop reads CASSPPRMQETQYF. CDR3 bases: TGTGCCAGCAGTCCCCCAAGGATGCAAGAGACCCAGTACTTC.

This clonotype was detected many times. V usage is TRBV6-1 and J usage is TRBJ2-5, with 7 bases lining up with TRBD1. This CDR3 spans 14 amino acids. Trimming cost V 6 bases and J 7 bases; bases outside gene matches: 11. The germline gives CDR1 MNHNS, CDR2 SASEGT. In DNA, the CDR3 is TGTGCCAGCAGCCTCGGACAGGTTGGCGGGACCCAGTACTTC. As protein: CASSLGQVGGTQYF.

The chain combines TRBV20-1 with TRBJ2-5, with TRBD2 matching over 8 bases. CDR3 length: 15 amino acids. From germline, CDR1 is DFQATT and CDR2 SNEGSKA (reference sequence). Trimming removed 6 bases from V and 1 base from J; junction bases left unmatched: 10. In nucleotides, the CDR3 is TGCAGTGCGCCGCTCTTCGGGAGGGCCCAAGAGACCCAGTACTTC. This translates into CSAPLFGRAQETQYF.

This clonotype was detected ten times or more. This sequence joins TRBV5-1 and TRBJ1-1, with TRBD1 as a possible D gene (5 bases). CDR3 length: 18 residues. The V gene lost 4 bases and the J gene lost 0 bases, with 22 bases spanning the gap. The germline V gene encodes CDR1 SGHRS and CDR2 YFSETQ. The CDR3 loop is CASSPSGGRDHMNTEAFF. The CDR3 DNA reads TGCGCCAGCAGCCCCTCGGGTGGAAGGGACCACATGAACACTGAAGCTTTCTTT.

The genes are TRBV29-1 and TRBJ2-1; the D gene is possibly TRBD1 (5 bases). The V end was cut by 8 bases, the J end by 8 bases, with 16 bases between. The CDR3 has 12 amino acids. Germline lookup yields CDR1 SQVTM and CDR2 ANQGSEA. The chain's CDR3 is CSTGVQGYEQFF. CDR3 DNA: TGCAGCACTGGGGTGCAGGGCTATGAGCAGTTCTTC.

In its sample, this clonotype was seen many times. The chain recombines TRBV19 with TRBJ1-1; D might be TRBD1 (5 bases). The V gene's germline CDR1 is LNHDA and CDR2 SQIVND (reference sequence). The CDR3 spans 15 residues. With 7 bases removed from V and 0 bases from J, the gap between germline ends came to 15 bases. CDR3 amino acids: CASTMGPPLNTEAFF. The CDR3 DNA sequence: TGTGCCAGTACCATGGGACCTCCACTGAACACTGAAGCTTTCTTT.

This clonotype was detected ten times or more. This rearrangement joins TRBV12-3 or TRBV12-4 to TRBJ2-3, with D unclear. The CDR3 contains 14 residues. Between the trimmed V and J ends, which lost 7 bases and 2 bases, there was a span of 13 bases. CDR3 coding DNA: TGTGCCAGCACCTGGACGGAAGACACAGATACGCAGTATTTT. Translation: CASTWTEDTDTQYF.

This chain uses TRBV29-1 with TRBJ1-4; D is unclear. Between the trimmed V and J ends, which lost 7 bases and 0 bases, there was a span of 12 bases. Germline V gene data show CDR1 as SQVTM and CDR2 as ANQGSEA. The CDR3 runs to 14 residues. The CDR3 sequence is CSAHLSATNEKLFF. In DNA, the CDR3 is TGCAGCGCCCATCTGAGTGCAACTAATGAAAAACTGTTTTTT. Based on the CDR3 plus reference TRBV29-1 and TRBJ1-4, the full variable domain is SAVISQKPSRDICQRGTSLTIQCQVDSQVTMMFWYRQQPGQSLTLIATANQGSEATYESGFVIDKFPISRPNLTFSTLTVSNMSPEDSSIYLCSAHLSATNEKLFFGSGTQLSVL.

The chain employs TRBV19 and TRBJ2-1; 9 nucleotides align to TRBD1. Germline assignment: CDR1 LNHDA and CDR2 SQIVND (reference sequence). Trimming removed 7 bases from V and 9 bases from J; junction bases left unmatched: 10. There are 14 residues in the CDR3. The CDR3 protein is CASIPGQGSGEQFF. Written as DNA, the CDR3 is TGTGCCAGTATTCCGGGACAGGGAAGCGGTGAGCAGTTCTTC.

This clonotype has only a few counts. CDR3 amino acids: CSVELLGYNEQFF. The DNA of the CDR3 is TGCAGCGTTGAGCTCTTGGGGTACAATGAGCAGTTCTTC. The rearrangement links TRBV29-1 to TRBJ2-1; D gene unclear. The V gene lost 3 bases and the J gene lost 4 bases, with 10 bases spanning the gap. The CDR3 totals 13 residues. CDR1 and CDR2 from the germline V gene are SQVTM and ANQGSEA.

This clonotype was recorded many times. The genes are TRBV30 and TRBJ2-3; 8 bases map to TRBD2. CDR1 is GTSNPN, CDR2 SVGIG, per germline (reference sequence). The CDR3 is 14 amino acids. Trimming took 2 bases from V and 7 from J; bases not matched to a gene: 8. The CDR3 reads CAWSPTGGQHTQYF. Here the CDR3 DNA reads TGTGCCTGGAGTCCCACGGGAGGGCAGCATACGCAGTATTTT.

Many counts were recorded for this clonotype. This sequence joins TRBV30 and TRBJ1-2; D unclear. V was clipped by 0 bases and J by 4 bases, with 15 bases between them. The CDR3 loop spans 15 amino acids. The V gene's germline CDR1 is GTSNPN and CDR2 SVGIG (reference sequence). The CDR3 loop reads CAWSVLGSGGYGYTF. The CDR3 nucleotides read TGTGCCTGGAGTGTACTGGGCAGCGGCGGCTATGGCTACACCTTC.